What follows is one T cell receptor (beta chain) and its context. The source of the sample is a study of cytomegalovirus exposure and HLA in healthy donors. A multiplex PCR was run with 60 Vbeta primers and 13 Jbeta primers. Data came from immunoSEQ multiplex PCR; TCRdb stores just in-frame clones and leaves some out. The top ten hold roughly 2.7% of the sample, which has approximately 120,000 clones, approximately 17% seen once. This CDR3 region has 16 residues. V dropped 5 bases and J dropped 7; count of bases not matched to a gene: 10. Germline loops: CDR1 MDHEN, CDR2 SYDVKM. V gene TRBV28 combines with J gene TRBJ2-3; 12 bases line up with TRBD2. The TCR comes from a female donor in good health and CMV-seropositive. Sequencing was carried out using PBMCs. DNA of the CDR3: TGTGCCAGCAGTGCAAGACTAGCGGGAGAGTTATATACGCAGTATTTT. This encodes CASSARLAGELYTQYF. Variable domain in full (rest from reference TRBV28 and TRBJ2-3): DVKVTQSSRYLVKRTGEKVFLECVQDMDHENMFWYRQDPGLGLRLIYFSYDVKMKEKGDIPEGYSVSREKKERFSLILESASTNQTSMYLCASSARLAGELYTQYFGPGTRLTVL.